The clone carrying this T cell receptor beta chain was observed many times. CDR1 and CDR2 (germline): SGHDT, YYEEEE. V lost 0 bases and J lost 1, with 11 bases in between. This CDR3 has 16 amino acids. This sample was included in a study of blood T cells in healthy people across ages. The authors ran a second PCR of about 6 to 11 cycles using a sample-barcoded 5' primer and a J-beta primer mix. TCRdb re-called the 5' RACE reads with MiXCR, one entry per CDR3 protein. The sample includes around 650,000 distinct CDR3 sequences, approximately 29% of them seen just once. Sequenced material: blood. The receptor was isolated from an elderly woman in good health. The chain carries TRBV5-6 and TRBJ2-4; D not certain. CDR3 in DNA: TGTGCCAGCAGCTTGGGCGTCGATTCGGCCAAAAACATTCAGTACTTC. The encoded protein is CASSLGVDSAKNIQYF.